This passage covers 31 T cell receptor beta chains from one sample sequenced in a study of cytomegalovirus exposure and HLA in healthy donors. Assay: immunoSEQ multiplex PCR; the TCRdb copy retains only in-frame clones and omits some. This sample has approximately 150,000 clones, with roughly 83% found just once. The material sequenced was PBMCs. Every receptor here comes from a man aged 25-45 years in good health and CMV-seropositive.

The gene calls are TRBV5-8 and TRBJ2-7; the match to TRBD2 covers 15 bases. V was clipped by 3 bases and J by 6 bases; unmatched bases: 16. The V gene's germline CDR1 is SGHTS and CDR2 YDEGEE. The CDR3 consists of 19 residues. CDR3 in DNA: TGTGCCAGCAGCTCAGCTTTGGGACTAGCGGGGGGTTCGTTAGCCGAGCAGTACTTC. It specifies CASSSALGLAGGSLAEQYF.

This clone has a single count. J is TRBJ1-1 and V is TRBV5-1; tentative D call: TRBD1 (6 bases). The V end was cut by 2 bases, the J end by 0 bases, with 14 bases between. Germline CDR1 reads SGHRS; CDR2 reads YFSETQ. The CDR3 runs to 16 residues. CDR3 region: CASSFRTASLNTEAFF. CDR3 sequence (DNA): TGCGCCAGCAGCTTTCGGACAGCTTCTTTGAACACTGAAGCTTTCTTT. The full variable domain, with the rest looked up from reference TRBV5-1 and TRBJ1-1, is KAGVTQTPRYLIKTRGQQVTLSCSPISGHRSVSWYQQTPGQGLQFLFEYFSETQRNKGNFPGRFSGRQFSNSRSEMNVSTLELGDSALYLCASSFRTASLNTEAFFGQGTRLTVV.

This clone turned up a few times. The chain uses TRBV5-5 and TRBJ2-5; 8 bases align to TRBD1. V gave up 2 bases and J gave up 2 bases; unmatched junction bases: 5. The CDR3 runs 15 residues. Germline V CDR1 and CDR2: SGHKS, YYEKEE (reference sequence). The CDR3 sequence: CASSLPGQGQETQYF. CDR3 nucleotide sequence: TGTGCCAGCAGCTTACCTGGACAGGGACAAGAGACCCAGTACTTC.

The V and J genes are TRBV6-5 and TRBJ2-7; a weak D match, TRBD2 (6 bases). The V end lost 6 bases, the J end lost 6 bases, and 15 bases lay between the germline ends. The CDR3 totals 13 residues. Germline values: CDR1 MNHEY, CDR2 SVGAGI. CDR3 sequence: CASREPGLAEQYF. In DNA form, the CDR3 reads TGTGCCAGCAGGGAACCGGGACTGGCCGAGCAGTACTTC.

This chain joins TRBV13 and TRBJ2-2, with a possible D match to TRBD2 (6 bases). CDR1 is PRHDT, CDR2 FYEKMQ, per germline (reference sequence). The V end lost 7 bases, the J end lost 8 bases, and 11 bases lay between the germline ends. The CDR3 loop spans 12 amino acids. CDR3 coding DNA: TGTGCCAGCATTGCGGGACGAGGGGAGCTGTTTTTT. Its protein is CASIAGRGELFF.

The J gene is TRBJ2-7, the V gene TRBV4-1; 15 nucleotides match TRBD2. The CDR3 extends over 18 amino acids. The V gene's germline CDR1 is MGHRA and CDR2 YSYEKL. V gave up 4 bases and J gave up 2 bases; unmatched junction bases: 9. The CDR3 loop is CASSLGLAGGSTTYEQYF. The CDR3 DNA is TGCGCCAGCAGCCTGGGACTAGCGGGAGGTTCAACTACCTACGAGCAGTACTTC.

This clone was observed a single time. The V gene is TRBV28, the J gene TRBJ2-7; 9 nucleotides line up with TRBD1. CDR1 is MDHEN and CDR2 is SYDVKM in the germline V gene. The CDR3 sequence is 13 residues long. Germline trimming cut 6 bases from V and 6 bases from J; bases unmatched to any gene: 6. CDR3 loop: CASSRDRVGEQYF. The CDR3 bases are TGTGCCAGCAGCCGGGACAGGGTTGGCGAGCAGTACTTC.

This clone was picked up one time. The chain recombines TRBV6-5 with TRBJ2-3; maybe TRBD2 (6 bases). CDR1 and CDR2 from the germline V gene are MNHEY and SVGAGI. The V gene lost 5 bases and the J gene lost 2 bases, with 14 bases spanning the gap. The CDR3 spans 15 residues. The CDR3 bases are TGTGCCAGCAGTCCCAGTGGAGGGACCACAGATACGCAGTATTTT. It codes for CASSPSGGTTDTQYF.

The chain combines TRBV19 with TRBJ2-2; 7 nucleotides line up with TRBD2. CDR1 LNHDA and CDR2 SQIVND come from the germline V gene (reference sequence). The CDR3 covers 15 residues. V shed 3 bases and J 5 bases; nucleotides not matched to a gene: 6. DNA of the CDR3: TGTGCCAGTAGTATCGGTCGGCGGGAGACCGGGGAGCTGTTTTTT. It yields the protein CASSIGRRETGELFF.

This chain links TRBV27 with TRBJ1-3; no clear D gene. Trimming removed 5 bases from V and 1 base from J, with 9 bases in between. Germline V gives CDR1 MNHEY, CDR2 SMNVEV (reference sequence). This CDR3 is 14 amino acids long. As DNA, the CDR3 is TGTGCCAGCAGTCCGACTGTGTCTGGAAACACCATATATTTT. It specifies CASSPTVSGNTIYF.

The CDR3 DNA sequence: TGTGCCAGCAGCGTAGTCAGGGGGAGTACTGAAGCTTTCTTT. Translation: CASSVVRGSTEAFF. This chain connects TRBV9 to TRBJ1-1; 7 positions agree with TRBD1. Germline lookup yields CDR1 SGDLS and CDR2 YYNGEE. V shed 0 bases and J 5 bases; nucleotides not matched to a gene: 4. This CDR3 has 14 residues.

V is TRBV5-1 and J is TRBJ1-5, with a tentative D call TRBD1 (5 bases). Looked up from germline, CDR1 is SGHRS and CDR2 is YFSETQ. V lost 1 base to trimming and J lost 0 bases, with 8 bases between them. This CDR3 is 15 amino acids long. The CDR3 region is CASSLSGNSNQPQHF. CDR3 DNA: TGCGCCAGCAGCTTGTCAGGGAATAGCAATCAGCCCCAGCATTTT.

V gene TRBV11-3 combines with J gene TRBJ2-7; 11 bases fit TRBD2. This CDR3 contains 15 residues. In germline, CDR1 is SGHNT, CDR2 YENEEA. V shed 4 bases, J shed 0 bases, and the junction held 2 bases outside the gene matches. CDR3 in amino acids: CASSSTSGSSYEQYF. The CDR3, as DNA: TGTGCCAGCAGCTCCACTAGCGGGAGCTCCTACGAGCAGTACTTC.

The chain uses TRBV6-1 and TRBJ1-2; D may be TRBD1 (5 bases). Trimming left V 6 bases short and J 2 bases short, with 16 bases between. This CDR3 region has 15 residues. Germline CDR1 is MNHNS and CDR2 is SASEGT. The CDR3 loop reads CASSDRGSLNYGYTF. The CDR3 bases are TGTGCCAGCAGCGATAGGGGCAGCTTGAACTATGGCTACACCTTC.

The gene calls are TRBV9 and TRBJ2-2; TRBD2 agrees at 7 bases. This CDR3 has 16 amino acids. The V segment lost 3 bases and the J segment 1 base; nucleotides outside the gene matches: 6. Per germline, CDR1 SGDLS and CDR2 YYNGEE. The CDR3: CASSGRGDENTGELFF. CDR3 bases: TGTGCCAGCAGCGGACGGGGGGACGAGAACACCGGGGAGCTGTTTTTT.

V and J are TRBV7-7 and TRBJ2-2, with 7 bases aligning to TRBD1. With 5 bases clipped from V and 7 bases from J, the junction kept 10 bases outside the gene matches. The CDR3 length is 15 residues. Looked up from germline, CDR1 is SSHAT and CDR2 is FNYEAQ (reference sequence). In DNA form, the CDR3 reads TGTGCCAGCAGCGCCGACAGGGATATACGCGGGGAGCTGTTTTTT. It yields the protein CASSADRDIRGELFF.

The CDR3 region has the DNA TGTGCCAGCAGCCATGGGACAACAGATAATTCACCCCTCCACTTT. Translated, it gives CASSHGTTDNSPLHF. This rearrangement joins TRBV7-3 to TRBJ1-6, with a weak D call TRBD1 (6 bases). The CDR3 runs to 15 residues. The V and J ends lost 5 bases and 5 bases respectively, with 13 bases between them. From germline, CDR1 is SGHTA and CDR2 FQGTGA.

In nucleotides, the CDR3 is TGTGCCAGCAGCGTAACAGGGAGCGCATGGAATGAGCAGTTCTTC. It codes for CASSVTGSAWNEQFF. This sequence joins TRBV9 and TRBJ2-1; perhaps TRBD1 as D (6 bases). Germline CDR1 reads SGDLS; CDR2 reads YYNGEE. The CDR3 extends over 15 amino acids. V was cut by 1 base and J by 7 bases, with 15 bases left in between.

This clone came up once. The CDR3 DNA reads TGTGCCAGCAGCGTAGCGATTCGGACAGGGTTTGTAGGTGAGCAGTTCTTC. This codes for CASSVAIRTGFVGEQFF. This chain joins TRBV9 and TRBJ2-1, with 8 nucleotides matching TRBD1. The germline V gene has CDR1 SGDLS and CDR2 YYNGEE. This CDR3 has 17 residues. V lost 0 bases and J lost 9; bases outside the gene matches: 14.

V is TRBV2 and J is TRBJ1-5; D perhaps matches TRBD1 (5 bases). This CDR3 contains 13 residues. The germline CDR1 and CDR2 sequences are SNHLY and FYNNEI. V lost 4 bases and J 6 bases, leaving 10 bases between the germline ends. The CDR3 DNA reads TGTGCCAGCAGTGGGGGCAGCCCTCAGCCCCAGCATTTT. As protein: CASSGGSPQPQHF.

The V gene is TRBV7-8, the J gene TRBJ2-4; D is perhaps TRBD2 (7 bases). The CDR3 is made up of 15 amino acids. V was cut by 3 bases and J by 9 bases, with 18 bases left in between. Per germline, CDR1 SGHVS and CDR2 FQNEAQ. The CDR3 sequence: CASSFAGARIGIQYF. The CDR3 nucleotides read TGTGCCAGCAGCTTCGCGGGGGCCCGGATCGGCATTCAGTACTTC.

The rearrangement links TRBV6-5 to TRBJ1-1; 10 bases are a match to TRBD1. Trimming cost V 0 bases and J 4 bases; bases outside gene matches: 5. Germline CDR1 and CDR2: MNHEY and SVGAGI. CDR3 length equals 16 residues. CDR3 DNA: TGTGCCAGCAGTTACTCCTGGGACAGGGGCGGCACTGAAGCTTTCTTT. Translating gives CASSYSWDRGGTEAFF.

The gene calls are TRBV19 and TRBJ1-5, with D unresolved. The CDR3 extends over 16 amino acids. The germline V gene encodes CDR1 LNHDA and CDR2 SQIVND (reference sequence). The V end was cut by 3 bases, the J end by 5 bases, with 17 bases between. The CDR3 nucleotides read TGTGCCAGTAGTATCCGTTCAGGTTGGCCCGATCAGCCCCAGCATTTT. It yields the protein CASSIRSGWPDQPQHF.

V gene TRBV30 combines with J gene TRBJ1-5; 7 positions agree with TRBD1. The CDR3 is 13 amino acids. The germline V gene has CDR1 GTSNPN and CDR2 SVGIG (reference sequence). V shed 2 bases, J shed 4 bases, and the junction held 2 bases outside the gene matches. The DNA for the CDR3 is TGTGCCTGGAGTATCAGGGGGAATCAGCCCCAGCATTTT. It is translated as CAWSIRGNQPQHF.

The V gene is TRBV18, the J gene TRBJ2-7, with 9 bases matching TRBD1. CDR3 length: 16 amino acids. V lost 0 bases, J lost 2 bases, and 5 bases stayed unmatched. From germline, CDR1 is KGHSH and CDR2 LQKENI. The CDR3 loop reads CASSPPGDRVTYEQYF. CDR3 nucleotide sequence: TGTGCCAGCTCACCACCAGGGGACAGGGTTACCTACGAGCAGTACTTC.

The chain carries TRBV11-2 and TRBJ1-4; a possible D gene is TRBD1 (6 bases). Germline CDR1 and CDR2: SGHAT and FQNNGV. V lost 2 bases to trimming and J lost 4 bases, with 11 bases between them. This CDR3 comprises 15 residues. CDR3 sequence: CASSLTAGVNEKLFF. The CDR3 nucleotides are TGTGCCAGCAGCTTAACTGCAGGGGTTAATGAAAAACTGTTTTTT.

This clone was recorded once. The V call is TRBV19, the J call TRBJ2-2; 8 nucleotides agree with TRBD2. Per germline, CDR1 LNHDA and CDR2 SQIVND (reference sequence). This CDR3 is built from 15 residues. The J segment lost 2 bases and the V segment lost 7 bases, leaving 6 bases of the junction unmatched. The chain's CDR3 is CASTRAGDNTGELFF. The CDR3 DNA reads TGTGCCAGTACTCGAGCGGGGGATAACACCGGGGAGCTGTTTTTT.

The rearrangement uses TRBV6-4 and TRBJ2-3; 8 positions match TRBD2. The CDR3 runs 14 residues. The V gene end was trimmed by 4 bases and the J gene end by 6 bases; junction bases not matched to a gene: 6. Germline assignment: CDR1 MRHNA and CDR2 SNTAGT. The CDR3 coding sequence is TGTGCCAGCAGTGCCGGGGGGGGAGCTGATACGCAGTATTTT. It translates to CASSAGGGADTQYF.

The CDR3 coding sequence is TGCGCCAGCAGCCAAAGCGCCGGGTTACCCACAGATACGCAGTATTTT. This translates into CASSQSAGLPTDTQYF. V is TRBV4-3 and J is TRBJ2-3; D not resolved. CDR1 and CDR2 (germline): LGHNA, YSLEER. The V end was cut by 2 bases, the J end by 2 bases, with 14 bases between. CDR3 length: 16 amino acids.

This chain joins TRBV21-1 and TRBJ2-7; TRBD1 is the table's D call and was not checked against the DNA. TRBV21-1 is a listed pseudogene. This CDR3 has 16 amino acids. The CDR3 DNA sequence: TGTGCCAGCAGCAAGCCCCTCGGGACAGGTTACTACGAGCAGTACTTC. It encodes CASSKPLGTGYYEQYF.

This clone has only one observation. The chain recombines TRBV9 with TRBJ2-3, with 7 bases matching TRBD2. Germline V lookup: CDR1 SGDLS, CDR2 YYNGEE. This CDR3 contains 16 residues. V shed 0 bases and J 2 bases; nucleotides not matched to a gene: 6. Here the CDR3 reads CASSVGTSDTTDTQYF. CDR3 nucleotide sequence: TGTGCCAGCAGCGTAGGTACTAGCGATACCACAGATACGCAGTATTTT.